Listed below are T cell receptor beta chains from one sample, sequenced in a study of metastatic and nonmetastatic thyroid tumors. TCRdb reprocessed the PCR reads via MiXCR. The data contain about 33,000 clones, 15% to 20% of them singletons. What was sequenced was blood. Source of these receptors: a male donor with papillary thyroid cancer or a benign thyroid nodule (not recorded which). Some clones in this sample may be carry-over from other donors' samples. CDR3s include the opening cysteine and the closing phenylalanine or tryptophan. Each record gives: V gene, J gene, CDR3 protein.

TRBV4-1,TRBJ1-3,CASSQDQQGRAGNTIYF
TRBV25-1,TRBJ1-3,CASSEYSGISGNTTYF
TRBV18,TRBJ1-1,CASSLGPMNTEAFF
TRBV27,TRBJ1-5,CASSHGQGTNQPQHF
TRBV7-9,TRBJ1-6,CASSLGRYNSPLHF
TRBV20-1,TRBJ2-1,CSATGGNYNEQFF
TRBV28,TRBJ2-1,CASSSGASGSSYNEQFF
TRBV12-5,TRBJ1-1,CASGRGGNTEAFF
TRBV7-8,TRBJ2-7,CASRSPGLAVYEQYF
TRBV20-1,TRBJ2-1,CSARGMGIAGGSYNEQFF
TRBV29-1,TRBJ2-7,CSAGSPDRASYEQYF
TRBV6-1,TRBJ2-7,CASSHSYEHYF
TRBV7-8,TRBJ2-6,CASSLVEGAEGANVLTF
TRBV30,TRBJ2-3,CAWGSGGTSTDTQYF
TRBV5-5,TRBJ1-4,CASSFDRQGIRGELFF
TRBV10-1,TRBJ2-3,CASSSGQGRDADTQYF
TRBV10-2,TRBJ2-5,CASSQGETQEAQYF
TRBV19,TRBJ1-2,CASSDQNYGYTF
TRBV6-1,TRBJ2-2,CASMAITGELFF
TRBV28,TRBJ1-2,CASSRRDRGGYTF
TRBV3-1,TRBJ2-7,CASSYDRYSYEQYF
TRBV28,TRBJ2-7,CASSLLGTGVPYEQYF
TRBV10-1,TRBJ2-1,CVSSERGAAGDNGQFF
TRBV3-1,TRBJ2-7,CASSQEGQYPRYEQYF
TRBV6-2/TRBV6-3,TRBJ2-7,CASSYRTSGSVYEQYF
TRBV24-1,TRBJ2-3,CATSDSGVPTDTQYF
TRBV6-2/TRBV6-3,TRBJ2-3,CASKYRGGGTDTQYF
TRBV6-2/TRBV6-3,TRBJ2-1,CASSYDLSNEQFF
TRBV28,TRBJ2-7,CASSRTGGSYEQYF
TRBV19,TRBJ2-7,CASSSRLGVTYEQYF
TRBV4-3,TRBJ1-4,CASSRVNEKLFF
TRBV28,TRBJ1-2,CASSFLTWGVYGYTF
TRBV28,TRBJ2-7,CASSRQGRYEQYF
TRBV11-2,TRBJ2-1,CASSSTGTSYNEQFF
TRBV6-5,TRBJ1-3,CASSYRQSSGNTIYF
TRBV12-3/TRBV12-4,TRBJ2-2,CASSPSTGAITGELFF
TRBV5-1,TRBJ2-5,CASSATSTQETQYF
TRBV15,TRBJ2-3,CATSRAFSGSDTQYF
TRBV2,TRBJ1-4,CASSGDAPAGEKLFF
TRBV24-1,TRBJ2-1,CATSDPLGDRAGGNEQFF
TRBV6-1,TRBJ2-7,CASRKGTGTYEQYF
TRBV30,TRBJ1-2,CAWSVLNYGYTF
TRBV6-6,TRBJ2-1,CASSYSGTPPDEQFF
TRBV6-1,TRBJ2-3,CASSAVGGGTDTQYF
TRBV2,TRBJ1-6,CASSGQISYNSPLHF
TRBV27,TRBJ2-3,CASTERAGGHTDTQYF
TRBV19,TRBJ1-1,CASSIKNLDTEAFF
TRBV27,TRBJ1-5,CASSSTRGVGQPQHF
TRBV27,TRBJ1-4,CASSPTLTTRSTNEKLFF
TRBV6-1,TRBJ2-6,CASSETNSGANVLTF